Described below is a single T cell receptor (beta chain) sequence and its context. Antigen unknown. The data originate from a study of CD4 T cells in relation to SARS-CoV-2 and coronaviruses. General study results and limits: Samples before the pandemic and after infection were not matched within any donor.

Clones were read by immunoSEQ multiplex PCR, and TCRdb kept only the in-frame ones, dropping some. The sample shows around 25,000 clones, 77% of them seen only once. This CDR3 has 16 residues. Trimming took 2 bases from V and 1 from J, leaving 12 bases between them. Germline CDR1 ENHRY, CDR2 SYGVKD. Before the COVID-19 pandemic, during about 2011-2019, CD4+ T cells were taken from unexposed donors. After about 10 days of culture, CD4+ T cells were isolated. Unexposed-donor CD4+ T cells were probed with SARS-CoV-2 S/N and four cold-coronavirus spikes, cells permitting. The specimen sequenced was CD4+ T cells from PBMCs, cultured in vitro. The source is a human donor in good health. The chain is built from TRBV10-3 and TRBJ1-3, with D possibly being TRBD1 (6 bases). The CDR3 nucleotides read TGTGCCATCAGTGAGCAGGGGACAATTTCTGGAAACACCATATATTTT. Residues: CAISEQGTISGNTIYF.